This TCR beta chain was identified during a study of cytomegalovirus exposure and HLA in healthy donors. Study-wide results and caveats: Follow-up analysis found HLA locus-dependent TCR association rates, highest for DRB1 and lowest for HLA-C. The study assumed roughly uniform donor sequencing depth for presence/absence analyses.

The study ran its PCR with 60 Vbeta and 13 Jbeta primers. Repertoires were generated with immunoSEQ multiplex PCR, while TCRdb's copy carries only in-frame clones and drops some. The data hold some 150,000 clones, with about three quarters observed a single time. The CDR3 has 15 amino acids. Germline values: CDR1 SGHDT, CDR2 YYEEEE. J lost 0 bases, V lost 4 bases, and 6 bases had no gene match. Remarks on this clone: Its antigen is still unknown.

V is TRBV5-6 and J is TRBJ2-7; 8 bases are a match to TRBD1. The sequence came from a female donor in good health and CMV-seronegative. Sequences were obtained from PBMCs. CDR3 in DNA: TGTGCCAGCAGCCGGGGACAGGCCTACTCCTACGAGCAGTACTTC. Residues: CASSRGQAYSYEQYF.